This T cell receptor beta chain was identified during a study of T cells in Graves' hyperthyroidism and ophthalmopathy (dated 2019 in TCRdb). About the investigation overall: Peripheral blood was sampled at the time of initial diagnosis, prior to any treatment. A discovery cohort of about 95 patients, about 43 with Graves' ophthalmopathy and 57 with stable Graves' hyperthyroidism, was used to find distinguishing TCR V-J signatures. Prospective prediction of ophthalmopathy was tested in an independent validation cohort of 18 hyperthyroidism patients and 17 patients who later progressed to ophthalmopathy. For training and testing, the roughly 100 patients in the discovery cohort were randomly divided in a 7:3 ratio. In addition, the study compared T-cell repertoires in thyroid tissue and in blood from six Graves' hyperthyroidism patients. After sampling, hyperthyroidism patients received methimazole starting at 30 mg daily, and ophthalmopathy patients received high-dose intravenous methylprednisolone. According to the paper, TCR Vbeta CDR3 sequencing was carried out on over 130 peripheral blood samples, which came from fewer than 50 ophthalmopathy, around 75 hyperthyroidism and about 17 progressor patients.

Amplification of TCR beta CDR3 regions was carried out from RNA transcripts. For the first round of RT-PCR on the TCR CDR3, the HTBI primer set was used together with the Qiagen OneStep RT-PCR kit. The libraries were constructed in a second round of multiplex PCR and then size-selected and purified. The libraries were sequenced on an Illumina HiSeq2000 using paired-end 100 bp reads. As for the authors' bioinformatics: SOAPnuke was used to process the raw data, throwing out any read that contained adapters or uncalled bases, had a mean Phred below 15, or lacked an exact constant-primer or identifier match. COPE v1.2.5 was used to merge high-quality paired reads, and clonotypes were defined as unique nucleotide sequences. MiTCR v1.1 was used to align the clonotypes against IMGT TRBV, TRBD and TRBJ reference segments. Analysis was restricted to V-J combinations with a frequency above 0.0001, which covered roughly 99% of repertoires. The TCS score was defined as F50 (clonal expansion) divided by E x V (chaos), with BLOSUM62-based TCRdist calculated between CDR3 peptides within each V-J. Welch's t-statistics and random forest reduced 500 to 550 V-J features to about 12, which were used in a naive Bayes classifier (R e1071). Thyroid-blood repertoire similarity was quantified with the Morisita-Horn index. The public reads were reanalyzed by TCRdb: fastp trimming at Q25, MiXCR alignment, in-frame beta chains only. Every distinct CDR3 protein forms one entry, paired with its most common genes and DNA. The V and J calls and clone size are TCRdb's, not the authors'. A total of about 610,000 distinct CDR3 sequences appear in this sample, roughly 14% of them only once. About 3.9% of the sample is in the top ten clones.

Ophthalmopathy patients had moderately to severely active disease, Clinical Activity Score of at least 3, NOSPECS grade of at least 4, and duration under 3 months. Patients with uncontrolled infections, other autoimmune diseases, pregnancy or lactation were excluded. Diagnoses were based on clinical symptoms, serum thyroxine and TRAb, thyroid ultrasound and orbital computed tomography. PBMCs were separated from around 9.1 ml of fresh peripheral blood using Ficoll-Paque density gradient centrifugation. Total RNA was extracted with Trizol reagent, and quality was checked on an Agilent 2100 Bioanalyzer. As to this clonotype: The antigen it recognizes is unknown. No base quality information exists; no much larger clone differs at one position.

The junction carries 14 bases between V and J, which are trimmed by 2 bases and 1 base respectively. The cysteine opens and the phenylalanine closes a CDR3 of 16 amino acids. The DNA shown is the 48-base CDR3, in frame from base 1. CDR1 and CDR2 are drawn from the germline V gene: SNHLY, FYNNEI. The study at large found these results: In validation, the model predicted progression to ophthalmopathy with approximately 70% sensitivity and 72% to 75% specificity, a median of about six months before onset. Sample size was not statistically predetermined, and blinding of investigators to group allocation was not performed. A model built on a 13 V-J signature distinguished ophthalmopathy from stable hyperthyroidism, reaching about 88% sensitivity and around 81% specificity in cross-validation and 80%/75% in testing. Most expanded thyroid clonotypes (frequency above 0.001) were also detected in blood, a finding suggesting that blood repertoires may reflect thyroid immune responses.

Input material: blood. This TCR was sampled from a middle-aged woman with Graves' ophthalmopathy. This chain joins TRBV2 to TRBJ1-1; the D gene is perhaps TRBD1, from 5 matching bases. The bases read TGTGCCAGCAGTGAACGGGGGGGAGAGGGGAACACTGAAGCTTTCTTT. Its protein product is CASSERGGEGNTEAFF.